These 2 T cell receptor beta chains share one sample of origin, sequenced in a study of a mutant IDH1 vaccine in newly diagnosed glioma. Time point here: week 23, last vaccination. All doses held 300 ug of mutant IDH1 20-mer peptide, with topical imiquimod. This table comes from immunoSEQ multiplex PCR, and its TCRdb copy is limited to in-frame clones, with some not included. The sample has around 30,000 clones, less than 90% seen once. These receptors have no identified antigens. Material: PBMCs, obtained from a glioma patient whose treatment included an IDH1 peptide vaccine. Receptor source: a woman younger than 35 with glioma.

J is TRBJ1-5 and V is TRBV5-5; D is unresolved. CDR1 is SGHKS and CDR2 is YYEKEE in the germline V gene (reference sequence). Trimming removed 1 base at V and 5 bases at J, with 7 bases between. This CDR3 is 13 amino acids long. For the CDR3, the DNA is TGTGCCAGCAGCTTGCTCTGGGATCAGCCCCAGCATTTT. It is translated as CASSLLWDQPQHF.

This chain uses TRBV4-2 with TRBJ2-7; 8 positions match TRBD2. CDR1 is LGHNA and CDR2 is YNFKEQ in the germline V gene. With V trimmed by 3 bases and J by 6 bases, 7 bases remained unmatched. CDR3 length: 14 amino acids. The CDR3 spells CASSQLREEGEQYF. Here the CDR3 DNA reads TGTGCCAGCAGCCAGTTGCGGGAGGAAGGCGAGCAGTACTTC.